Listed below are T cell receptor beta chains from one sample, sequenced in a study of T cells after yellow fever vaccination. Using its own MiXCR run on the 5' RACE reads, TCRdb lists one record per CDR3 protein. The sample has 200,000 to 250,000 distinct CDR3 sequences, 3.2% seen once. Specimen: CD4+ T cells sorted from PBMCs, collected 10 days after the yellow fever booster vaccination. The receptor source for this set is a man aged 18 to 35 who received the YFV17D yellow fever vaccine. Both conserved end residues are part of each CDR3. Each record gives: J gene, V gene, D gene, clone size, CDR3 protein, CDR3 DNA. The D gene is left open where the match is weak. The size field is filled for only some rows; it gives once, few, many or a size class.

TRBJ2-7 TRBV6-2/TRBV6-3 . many CASSYLRGAAVEQYF TGTGCCAGCAGCTACTTACGAGGAGCCGCGGTCGAGCAGTACTTC
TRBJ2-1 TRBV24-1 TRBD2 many CATSDSSGGPYNEQFF TGTGCCACCAGTGATTCCAGCGGGGGCCCCTACAATGAGCAGTTCTTC
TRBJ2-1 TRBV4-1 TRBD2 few CASSRPASGNYNEQFF TGCGCCAGCAGCCGACCGGCTAGCGGAAACTACAATGAGCAGTTCTTC
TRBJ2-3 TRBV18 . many CASCADYLSTDTQYF TGTGCCAGCTGTGCGGACTATCTTAGCACAGATACGCAGTATTTT
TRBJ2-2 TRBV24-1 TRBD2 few CATSDESSGGDILDTGELFF TGTGCCACCAGTGACGAGAGTAGCGGGGGGGATATTTTGGACACCGGGGAGCTGTTTTTT
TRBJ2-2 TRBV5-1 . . CASSLGGRANTGELFF TGCGCCAGCAGCTTGGGAGGCAGGGCCAACACCGGGGAGCTGTTTTTT
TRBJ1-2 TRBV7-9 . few CASSLPEGEAGYTF TGTGCCAGCAGCTTACCGGAAGGGGAAGCTGGCTACACCTTC
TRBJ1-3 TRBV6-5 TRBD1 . CASSQRTGNFGNTIYF TGTGCCAGCAGCCAGAGGACAGGGAATTTCGGAAACACCATATATTTT
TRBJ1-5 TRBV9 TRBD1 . CASSATGSSNQPQHF TGTGCCAGCAGCGCGACAGGGTCGAGCAATCAGCCCCAGCATTTT
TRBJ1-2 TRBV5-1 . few CASSLAPRTANYGYTF TGCGCCAGCAGCTTGGCCCCGAGGACCGCTAACTATGGCTACACCTTC
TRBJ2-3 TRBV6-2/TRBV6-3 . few CASSWDRADTQYF TGTGCCAGCAGTTGGGACCGGGCAGATACGCAGTATTTT
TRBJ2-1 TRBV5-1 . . CASSLNPGTDPLNEQFF TGCGCCAGCAGCCTCAACCCCGGGACGGACCCTCTGAATGAGCAGTTCTTC
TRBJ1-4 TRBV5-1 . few CASSLTGENEKLFF TGCGCCAGCAGCTTGACGGGGGAGAATGAAAAACTGTTTTTT
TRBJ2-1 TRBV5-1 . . CASSLSPGGPHSYNEQFF TGCGCCAGCAGCTTATCACCGGGGGGCCCCCACTCCTACAATGAGCAGTTCTTC
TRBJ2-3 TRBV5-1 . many CASGRGDTQYF TGCGCCAGCGGCAGGGGAGATACGCAGTATTTT
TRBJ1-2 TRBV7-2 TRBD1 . CASSARQGIDGYTF TGTGCCAGCAGCGCTCGACAGGGAATCGATGGCTACACCTTC
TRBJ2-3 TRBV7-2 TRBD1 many CASSFTGVTDTQYF TGTGCCAGCAGCTTCACAGGGGTCACAGATACGCAGTATTTT